These T cell receptor beta chains were read from a single sample in a study of Graves' ophthalmopathy and Graves' hyperthyroidism. TCRdb reprocessed the multiplex PCR reads via MiXCR and lists one record per CDR3 protein. Among around 1,000,000 distinct CDR3 sequences listed, about two fifths were seen once. The sample consisted of peripheral blood or thyroid tissue (not recorded which). These receptors were collected from an adult man with Graves' hyperthyroidism. Both conserved end residues are part of each CDR3. A D gene is named only where the DNA matches it firmly. Where a row states a size, it is once, few, many or the class of an expanded clone; other rows omit it.

>14|TRBJ2-5|.|.|TRBV2
TGTGCCAGCGTTGCGGGACAGTATATGGAGACCCAGTACTTC
CASVAGQYMETQYF
>12|TRBJ2-7|.|.|TRBV30
TGTGCCTGGAGTAGTGGGGTCCACGAGCAGTACTTC
CAWSSGVHEQYF
>14|TRBJ1-6|TRBD1|many|TRBV15
TGTGCCACCAGCAGGACAGGGGCGGGTTCACCCCTCCACTTT
CATSRTGAGSPLHF
>13|TRBJ2-3|.|.|TRBV29-1
TGCAGCGTTGGGGAGTTCATGACAGATACGCAGTATTTT
CSVGEFMTDTQYF
>16|TRBJ1-5|.|few|TRBV24-1
TGTGCCACCAGTGATCCGGGACTAGCGGGGGTTGAGACCCAGCATTTT
CATSDPGLAGVETQHF
>15|TRBJ2-2|.|few|TRBV10-3
TGTGCCATCACCATAGGCAATCAGAACACCGGGGAGCTGTTTTTT
CAITIGNQNTGELFF
>14|TRBJ1-3|TRBD1|.|TRBV4-2
TGTGCCAGCAGTACCACAGGGGCCGGAAACACCATATATTTT
CASSTTGAGNTIYF
>13|TRBJ1-2|.|.|TRBV29-1
TGCAGCGTTGAGAAAATACAGTTCGGGGGCTACACCTTC
CSVEKIQFGGYTF
>11|TRBJ2-7|.|few|TRBV6-2/TRBV6-3
TGTGCCAGCAGATACGGATCTGAGCAGTACTTC
CASRYGSEQYF
>15|TRBJ1-5|.|once|TRBV10-3
TGTGCCATCAGTTACTCGGGCAGGGAGGATCAGCCCCAGCATTTT
CAISYSGREDQPQHF
>19|TRBJ1-5|.|.|TRBV20-1
TGCAGTGCTAGAGATCTAAGTCCCCCGGGGGGATATAGCAATCAGCCCCAGCATTTT
CSARDLSPPGGYSNQPQHF
>15|TRBJ2-5|.|many|TRBV20-1
TGCAGTGCTAGGGGAGGTGCGCAGAAGCAAGAGACCCAGTACTTC
CSARGGAQKQETQYF
>15|TRBJ1-1|.|few|TRBV5-8
TGTGCCAGCAGCTTGGAAGGGGAGATGAACACTGAAGCTTTCTTT
CASSLEGEMNTEAFF
>15|TRBJ2-7|TRBD2|many|TRBV10-3
TGTGCCATCAGTGAGTCGGGGGGGTCTTCCTACGAGCAGTACTTC
CAISESGGSSYEQYF
>15|TRBJ2-7|.|many|TRBV10-3
TGTGCCATCAGTGCCGCCCGGGGGAGCTCCTACGAGCAGTACTTC
CAISAARGSSYEQYF
>12|TRBJ1-1|.|.|TRBV30
TGTGCCTCGGGACGGCCGAACACTGAAGCTTTCTTT
CASGRPNTEAFF
>14|TRBJ1-2|.|many|TRBV2
TGTGCCAGCAGTGATTTAGGGTTTGGAAACGGCTACACCTTC
CASSDLGFGNGYTF
>10|TRBJ1-1|.|few|TRBV29-1
TGCAGCGTTGGGCCAGCAGAAGCTTTCTTT
CSVGPAEAFF
>14|TRBJ2-7|TRBD1|.|TRBV20-1
TGCAGTGCTCCCGACAGGGGGCGAACCTACGAGCAGTACTTC
CSAPDRGRTYEQYF
>12|TRBJ2-7|.|many|TRBV20-1
TGCAGTGCTAGTTTTGGGGGGAACGAGCAGTACTTC
CSASFGGNEQYF
>14|TRBJ2-5|.|few|TRBV15
TGTGCCACCAGCAGAGAGGGTAGCGCGGAGACCCAGTACTTC
CATSREGSAETQYF
>13|TRBJ1-5|.|many|TRBV12-5
TGTGCTAGTGGTTTGGGTGAGAATCAGCCCCAGCATTTT
CASGLGENQPQHF
>18|TRBJ1-5|TRBD1|many|TRBV10-2
TGCGCCAGCAGTGAGAACTTAGGGCAGGGGGCTTCCTACCAGCCCCAGCATTTT
CASSENLGQGASYQPQHF
>15|TRBJ1-5|TRBD1|many|TRBV20-1
TGCAGTGCTACATACGACAGGGGATGGAATCAGCCCCAGCATTTT
CSATYDRGWNQPQHF
>14|TRBJ1-1|.|.|TRBV2
TGTGCCAGCCGAGATAGGGCGACGGGCACTGAAGCTTTCTTT
CASRDRATGTEAFF
>14|TRBJ2-7|TRBD2|many|TRBV20-1
TGCAGTGCTAGAGACCCGACTAGCGGCTACGAGCAGTACTTC
CSARDPTSGYEQYF
>16|TRBJ1-5|.|many|TRBV2
TGTGCCAGCAGTGGGACCTCAGGGAACAACAATCAGCCCCAGCATTTT
CASSGTSGNNNQPQHF
>12|TRBJ2-3|.|.|TRBV10-1
TGCGCCAGCAGTGATAGTGCAGATACGCAGTATTTT
CASSDSADTQYF
>17|TRBJ2-7|.|many|TRBV12-3/TRBV12-4
TGTGCCAGCAGTTTCGCCAGGAGCGGTGGGAGCTCCTACGAGCAGTACTTC
CASSFARSGGSSYEQYF
>17|TRBJ1-1|.|.|TRBV10-3
TGTGCCTCCAGGGGAGGGCCCCGTGAGGGGGGGTACACTGAAGCTTTCTTT
CASRGGPREGGYTEAFF
>13|TRBJ1-2|.|few|TRBV6-5
TGTGCCAGCAGTTACACCCCAGGGCATGGCTACACCTTC
CASSYTPGHGYTF
>12|TRBJ1-1|TRBD1|few|TRBV19
TGTGCCAGTGACCCCTCCGGGACAGGGGCTTTCTTT
CASDPSGTGAFF
>14|TRBJ2-7|.|.|TRBV29-1
TGCAGCGGGGGGAGAAGGGAGTTGGCCTACGAGCAGTACTTC
CSGGRRELAYEQYF
>15|TRBJ2-7|TRBD2|.|TRBV12-3/TRBV12-4
TGTGCCAGCAGGGGACTAGCGGGAACACCCTACGAGCAGTACTTC
CASRGLAGTPYEQYF
>15|TRBJ2-7|TRBD2|.|TRBV5-1
TGCGCCAGCAGCTATTCTAGCGGATTCTCCTACGAGCAGTACTTC
CASSYSSGFSYEQYF
>16|TRBJ2-2|TRBD2|few|TRBV7-3
TGTGCCAGCAGCTTACTGCCTAGCGGGAGTTCCGGGGAGCTGTTTTTT
CASSLLPSGSSGELFF
>15|TRBJ1-2|TRBD1|few|TRBV12-3/TRBV12-4
TGTGCCAGCAGCGGGACAGGGGCCTGGAACTATGGCTACACCTTC
CASSGTGAWNYGYTF
>13|TRBJ1-2|.|.|TRBV29-1
TGCAGCGTTGAGGCCGGAGTAAACTATGGCTACACCTTC
CSVEAGVNYGYTF
>15|TRBJ1-3|TRBD1|few|TRBV12-3/TRBV12-4
TGTGCCAGCAGTGGGGACAGTGCCTCTGGAAACACCATATATTTT
CASSGDSASGNTIYF
>12|TRBJ1-6|.|many|TRBV14
TGTGCCAGCAGGCTGTCCAATTCACCCCTCCACTTT
CASRLSNSPLHF
>15|TRBJ2-5|.|many|TRBV9
TGTGCCAGCAGCGTAGGCCAGGGGCGCATAGAGACCCAGTACTTC
CASSVGQGRIETQYF
>14|TRBJ2-7|TRBD1|many|TRBV20-1
TGCAGTGCTAGTAACAGGGGGACAACCTACGAGCAGTACTTC
CSASNRGTTYEQYF
>16|TRBJ2-7|TRBD1|.|TRBV9
TGTGCCAGCAGCGGACAGGGGAGTGCCTATGGCTACGAGCAGTACTTC
CASSGQGSAYGYEQYF
>15|TRBJ1-6|.|.|TRBV2
TGTGCCAGCAGTGAGGCCAGCTCCTATAATTCACCCCTCCACTTT
CASSEASSYNSPLHF